This passage covers 30 T cell receptor beta chains from one sample sequenced in a study of blood T cell repertoires in COVID-19. Only in-frame clones appear in the TCRdb table, and some are missing; sequencing was by immunoSEQ multiplex PCR. Of 380,000 or so clones listed, around nine tenths are singletons. Sequencing was performed on PBMCs or T cells enriched from blood (not recorded which). All receptors come from a young woman with acute COVID-19.

The CDR3 DNA reads as TGTGCCATCAGCACTGACAGGGGAGAAGCTTTCTTT. It codes for CAISTDRGEAFF. This chain uses TRBV10-3 with TRBJ1-1; 8 nucleotides align to TRBD1. Germline V gene sequence: CDR1 ENHRY, CDR2 SYGVKD. There are 12 residues in the CDR3. With 6 bases clipped from V and 8 bases from J, the junction kept 5 bases outside the gene matches.

In its sample, this clone was seen once. The chain recombines TRBV5-6 with TRBJ1-2, with TRBD1 as a possible D gene (5 bases). From germline, CDR1 is SGHDT and CDR2 YYEEEE. The CDR3 covers 15 residues. Deletions cut 0 bases from V and 4 bases from J, with 13 bases between. Written as DNA, the CDR3 is TGTGCCAGCAGCTTGGGTCTAGGGGTACTCTATGGCTACACCTTC. The encoded protein is CASSLGLGVLYGYTF. The whole variable domain, remainder taken from reference TRBV5-6 and TRBJ1-2, is DAGVTQSPTHLIKTRGQQVTLRCSPKSGHDTVSWYQQALGQGPQFIFQYYEEEERQRGNFPDRFSGHQFPNYSSELNVNALLLGDSALYLCASSLGLGVLYGYTFGSGTRLTVV.

This clone was seen just once. The V gene is TRBV19, the J gene TRBJ1-5; TRBD1 aligns across 7 bases. The CDR3 is made up of 15 amino acids. Trimming took 5 bases from V and 0 from J; bases not matched to a gene: 4. Germline lookup yields CDR1 LNHDA and CDR2 SQIVND (reference sequence). The CDR3 DNA is TGTGCCAGTAGTCCGCAGGGGGTTAGCAATCAGCCCCAGCATTTT. Translation: CASSPQGVSNQPQHF.

The V gene is TRBV19, the J gene TRBJ1-1, with 8 bases lining up with TRBD1. The CDR3 runs 16 residues. Germline values: CDR1 LNHDA, CDR2 SQIVND (reference sequence). Unmatched junction bases numbered 8, after V lost 1 base and J lost 4 bases. This CDR3 reads CASSIGGTGPGTEAFF. CDR3 coding DNA: TGTGCCAGTAGTATAGGAGGGACAGGCCCGGGCACTGAAGCTTTCTTT. Supplemented by reference TRBV19 and TRBJ1-1, the full variable domain reads DGGITQSPKYLFRKEGQNVTLSCEQNLNHDAMYWYRQDPGQGLRLIYYSQIVNDFQKGDIAEGYSVSREKKESFPLTVTSAQKNPTAFYLCASSIGGTGPGTEAFFGQGTRLTVV.

V and J are TRBV21-1 and TRBJ1-1; TRBD1 is the table's D call, not checked against the DNA. TRBV21-1 is noted as a pseudogene. The CDR3 runs to 14 residues. This chain's CDR3 is CASRRTGENTEAFF. The CDR3 DNA is TGTGCCAGCAGGAGGACAGGGGAGAACACTGAAGCTTTCTTT.

The V gene is TRBV5-1, the J gene TRBJ2-2; TRBD1 might be the D (6 bases). Trimming stripped 7 bases from V and 4 bases from J, with 17 bases between. Germline V gene sequence: CDR1 SGHRS, CDR2 YFSETQ. The CDR3 runs to 15 residues. CDR3 DNA: TGCGCCAGCGGTCTGCGACAGGACTTCACCGGGGAGCTGTTTTTT. It codes for CASGLRQDFTGELFF.

V usage is TRBV24-1 and J usage is TRBJ2-1; 8 bases match TRBD2. CDR3 length: 14 residues. The V and J ends lost 7 bases and 10 bases, in that order; junction bases with no gene match: 11. The germline CDR1 and CDR2 sequences are KGHDR and SFDVKD. The CDR3 DNA sequence: TGTGCCACCAGCCCTTCCGGACTAGCTTGGGAGCAGTTCTTC. Translated, it gives CATSPSGLAWEQFF.

This clone was detected only once. The chain couples TRBV27 to TRBJ1-5; TRBD1 agrees at 12 bases. V trimming: 2 bases; J trimming: 1 base; junction bases outside the gene matches: 6. CDR3 length: 18 residues. Germline V gene lookup returns CDR1 MNHEY and CDR2 SMNVEV (reference sequence). The DNA of the CDR3 is TGTGCCAGCAGTTTAATGGGGGGACAGGGGGCGAGCAATCAGCCCCAGCATTTT. Protein sequence: CASSLMGGQGASNQPQHF.

This chain's CDR3 is CASSLDRAHWETQYF. In nucleotides, the CDR3 is TGTGCCAGCAGTCTAGACAGGGCTCACTGGGAGACCCAGTACTTC. This chain joins TRBV6-5 and TRBJ2-5; 7 bases are a match to TRBD1. This CDR3 region has 15 residues. Germline loops: CDR1 MNHEY, CDR2 SVGAGI. V was pared by 5 bases and J by 5 bases, with 11 bases of the junction left unmatched.

V and J are TRBV7-9 and TRBJ1-2; the D is unclear. Germline CDR1 SEHNR, CDR2 FQNEAQ (reference sequence). Deletions cut 6 bases from V and 0 bases from J, with 17 bases between. The CDR3 is 16 residues long. The CDR3 nucleotides read TGTGCCAGCAGTCATGGAGGGTTAAGAACTAACTATGGCTACACCTTC. Translated: CASSHGGLRTNYGYTF.

The rearrangement uses TRBV29-1 and TRBJ1-1, with D possibly TRBD1 on 6 matching bases. Germline values: CDR1 SQVTM, CDR2 ANQGSEA. V was clipped by 6 bases and J by 3 bases, with 14 bases between them. This CDR3 has 13 residues. The CDR3 coding sequence is TGCAGCGTGACACAGGGAGGGCACACTGAAGCTTTCTTT. Protein product: CSVTQGGHTEAFF.

V gene TRBV6-5 combines with J gene TRBJ1-5; 7 bases map to TRBD1. The CDR3 is made up of 14 amino acids. Germline V gives CDR1 MNHEY, CDR2 SVGAGI. V gave up 11 bases and J gave up 3 bases; unmatched junction bases: 10. In DNA, the CDR3 is TGTGCCTCCTTGGGGGACAGCACCAATCAGCCCCAGCATTTT. It is translated as CASLGDSTNQPQHF.

The V and J genes are TRBV7-2 and TRBJ1-1, with TRBD1 as a possible D gene (6 bases). The CDR3 has 14 residues. Germline V gives CDR1 SGHTA, CDR2 FQGNSA. V lost 4 bases, J lost 4 bases, and 13 bases lay in between. The CDR3 nucleotides read TGTGCCAGCAGCTCCCAGGGGTCGGGCACTGAAGCTTTCTTT. This translates into CASSSQGSGTEAFF.

This clone was seen only once. The chain combines TRBV4-1 with TRBJ1-4; tentative D call: TRBD1 (5 bases). Germline V CDR1 and CDR2: MGHRA, YSYEKL. The CDR3 sequence is 15 residues long. V dropped 5 bases and J dropped 3 bases, with 13 bases sitting between them. The CDR3 loop is CASSSWGIANEKLFF. The CDR3 DNA follows: TGCGCCAGCAGCTCCTGGGGCATAGCTAATGAAAAACTGTTTTTT.

The rearrangement joins TRBV3-1 (or the pseudogene TRBV3-2) to TRBJ2-3; a weak D match, TRBD2 (5 bases). In germline, CDR1 is LGHDT, CDR2 YNNKEL (reference sequence). The CDR3 runs 12 residues. The V and J ends lost 4 bases and 8 bases respectively, with 10 bases between them. This chain's CDR3 is CASSRPAGTQYF. The CDR3 nucleotides are TGTGCCAGCAGCCGACCTGCGGGTACGCAGTATTTT.

The chain is built from TRBV28 and TRBJ2-4; 8 bases are a match to TRBD1. This CDR3 is built from 19 residues. The V segment lost 2 bases and the J segment 0 bases; nucleotides outside the gene matches: 12. Germline lookup yields CDR1 MDHEN and CDR2 SYDVKM. Written as DNA, the CDR3 is TGTGCCAGCAGTTTAATCGCAGGGGGCCCCCAACTAGCCAAAAACATTCAGTACTTC. Translating it yields CASSLIAGGPQLAKNIQYF.

This chain connects TRBV7-3 to TRBJ1-1; TRBD1 agrees at 8 bases. V trimming: 2 bases; J trimming: 3 bases; junction bases outside the gene matches: 11. In germline, CDR1 is SGHTA, CDR2 FQGTGA. This CDR3 region has 17 residues. The CDR3 loop is CASSLAGQAPWDTEAFF. The DNA of the CDR3 is TGTGCCAGCAGCTTAGCGGGACAGGCCCCTTGGGACACTGAAGCTTTCTTT.

This chain links TRBV2 with TRBJ1-4, with 7 bases fitting TRBD1. J was trimmed by 8 bases and V by 2 bases; bases with no gene match: 5. CDR3 size: 14 residues. Germline V CDR1 and CDR2: SNHLY, FYNNEI. This CDR3 reads CASSERQGYEKLFF. The CDR3 nucleotides are TGTGCCAGCAGTGAAAGACAGGGTTACGAAAAACTGTTTTTT.

This clone was seen only a few times. The chain has TRBV7-2 and TRBJ1-6, with 10 bases identical to TRBD1. The CDR3 has 13 amino acids. Germline loops: CDR1 SGHTA, CDR2 FQGNSA. The ends lost 4 bases at V and 9 bases at J; junction bases unmatched: 0. CDR3 loop: CASSWDRGSPLHF. CDR3 DNA: TGTGCCAGCAGCTGGGACAGGGGTTCACCCCTCCACTTT.

This clone was counted once. This chain joins TRBV30 and TRBJ1-2; 10 nucleotides align to TRBD1. This CDR3 spans 19 amino acids. Looked up from germline, CDR1 is GTSNPN and CDR2 is SVGIG (reference sequence). Trimming removed 1 base from V and 4 bases from J; junction bases left unmatched: 18. CDR3 amino acids: CAWSGTGGTGERVGYGYTF. The CDR3 DNA is TGTGCCTGGAGTGGTACGGGTGGGACAGGGGAACGAGTGGGCTATGGCTACACCTTC.

This clone came up once. The chain employs TRBV10-2 and TRBJ2-7; TRBD2 is a possible D gene (5 bases). The CDR3 has 14 amino acids. Germline-derived CDR1 and CDR2 are WSHSY and SAAADI. V shed 5 bases and J shed 1 base, with 12 bases lying between them. CDR3 amino acids: CASSPTGMSYEQYF. The CDR3 region has the DNA TGCGCCAGCAGTCCAACCGGGATGTCCTACGAGCAGTACTTC.

DNA for the CDR3: TGTGCCAGTAGTATCCCTCGACCGGGGTTCGATCAGCCCCAGCATTTT. Amino acids: CASSIPRPGFDQPQHF. This chain links TRBV19 with TRBJ1-5; D is undetermined. This CDR3 has 16 amino acids. Trimming cost V 3 bases and J 5 bases, with 17 bases left between them. The germline V gene has CDR1 LNHDA and CDR2 SQIVND (reference sequence).

The gene calls are TRBV2 and TRBJ1-2; 7 positions agree with TRBD1. The germline gives CDR1 SNHLY, CDR2 FYNNEI. CDR3 size: 14 residues. Unmatched junction bases numbered 9, after V lost 5 bases and J lost 6 bases. The CDR3 bases are TGTGCCAGCAGTTTCGGCAGGGGGGCAGATGGCTACACCTTC. Translated: CASSFGRGADGYTF. Drawing the rest from reference TRBV2 and TRBJ1-2, the complete variable domain is EPEVTQTPSHQVTQMGQEVILRCVPISNHLYFYWYRQILGQKVEFLVSFYNNEISEKSEIFDDQFSVERPDGSNFTLKIRSTKLEDSAMYFCASSFGRGADGYTFGSGTRLTVV.

J is TRBJ1-6 and V is TRBV7-3; D not certain. The CDR3 covers 13 residues. Germline V gives CDR1 SGHTA, CDR2 FQGTGA. Trimming removed 6 bases from V and 9 bases from J, with 12 bases in between. CDR3 sequence reads: CASSPGGGSPLHF. In DNA form, the CDR3 reads TGTGCCAGCAGTCCTGGAGGCGGTTCACCCCTCCACTTT.

V and J are TRBV9 and TRBJ2-3; 11 bases agree with TRBD2. V dropped 3 bases and J dropped 3; count of bases not matched to a gene: 6. Germline loops: CDR1 SGDLS, CDR2 YYNGEE. The CDR3 consists of 16 residues. The CDR3 DNA reads as TGTGCCAGCAGCGCCCCATTAGCGGGGGGGACAGATACGCAGTATTTT. Its protein product is CASSAPLAGGTDTQYF.

The chain uses TRBV10-3 and TRBJ1-1; 7 positions match TRBD1. J gave up 4 bases and V 6 bases, and 2 bases lay outside the gene matches. The CDR3 consists of 12 residues. Germline CDR1 is ENHRY and CDR2 is SYGVKD. The CDR3 region has the DNA TGTGCCATCAGGCCAGGGGGCACTGAAGCTTTCTTT. Its protein product is CAIRPGGTEAFF.

The rearrangement uses TRBV3-1 (or the pseudogene TRBV3-2) and TRBJ2-1, with no clear D. There are 11 residues in the CDR3. Deletions cut 4 bases from V and 7 bases from J, with 5 bases between. Germline V CDR1 and CDR2: LGHDT, YNNKEL (reference sequence). The CDR3 sequence is CASSRRNEQFF. DNA of the CDR3: TGTGCCAGCAGCCGTAGAAATGAGCAGTTCTTC.

The count of this clone is one. The CDR3 sequence: CASSYARRQAYEQYF. CDR3 bases: TGTGCCAGCAGTTACGCGAGACGGCAGGCCTACGAGCAGTACTTC. J is TRBJ2-7 and V is TRBV6-5; D ambiguous. Trimming left V 2 bases short and J 2 bases short, with 13 bases between. The CDR3 is made up of 15 amino acids. Looked up from germline, CDR1 is MNHEY and CDR2 is SVGAGI.

The genes are TRBV7-8 and TRBJ2-1, with D possibly TRBD2 on 5 matching bases. V gave up 1 base and J gave up 1 base, with 14 bases separating them. The CDR3 extends over 17 amino acids. Germline V gene lookup returns CDR1 SGHVS and CDR2 FQNEAQ. The CDR3 DNA sequence: TGTGCCAGCAGCTTAGATCTTAGAGGAGGATCCTACAATGAGCAGTTCTTC. This translates into CASSLDLRGGSYNEQFF.

The rearrangement uses TRBV11-2 and TRBJ2-7; D is perhaps TRBD2 (5 bases). Germline CDR1 SGHAT, CDR2 FQNNGV. V gave up 5 bases and J gave up 4 bases, with 15 bases separating them. The CDR3 is 14 amino acids. The CDR3 DNA follows: TGTGCCAGCAGCCAATCCGACCGGGGTTACGAGCAGTACTTC. Translation gives CASSQSDRGYEQYF.